This T cell receptor (beta chain) was captured by sequencing in a study of regulatory T cells. The PCR used 52 TRBV and 13 TRBJ primers. Generated by immunoSEQ multiplex PCR, the TCRdb table keeps only in-frame clones and is missing some. The sample holds approximately 40,000 clones; 89% are singletons and the top ten take about 2.4%. Study-wide findings and caveats: In CD3G-deficient patients, conventional CD4+ T cells were enriched for hydrophobic CDR3 residues at positions 6 and 7. Regulatory T cells showed the strongest V-J pair restriction and V/J gene skewing among patient repertoires.

Regulatory (CD25-high CD127-low) and conventional (CD25-low CD127-high) CD4+ T cells were sorted separately. V lost 5 bases to trimming and J lost 5 bases, with 12 bases between them. Germline V gives CDR1 LNHDA, CDR2 SQIVND (reference sequence). The CDR3 length is 13 residues. This clone was picked up one time. The antigen is undetermined. Input material: conventional CD4+ T cells sorted from blood. The chain combines TRBV19 with TRBJ1-2, with a weak D call TRBD1 (6 bases). The source of this sequence is a person between 18 and 30 years old with CD3G deficiency. CDR3 coding DNA: TGTGCCAGTAGTTACGACAGGACTTATGGCTACACCTTC. Its protein product is CASSYDRTYGYTF.